A single sample is the source of the 14 T cell receptor beta chains below, sequenced in a study of T-cell memory formation after mild COVID-19. TCRdb reprocessed the 5' RACE reads with MiXCR, giving one entry per CDR3 protein. The sample holds 150,000 to 200,000 distinct CDR3 sequences; about 20% are singletons and the top ten take about 21%. Sequenced: PBMCs or a T cell subset sorted from them (not recorded which). The receptors derive from an adult woman who had mild COVID-19 (a few samples of this study predate the infection). Cell type and time point are not known.

This clonotype has only a few counts. The chain recombines TRBV12-3 or TRBV12-4 with TRBJ1-1; 8 bases map to TRBD1. The CDR3 covers 14 residues. Trimming at V came to 5 bases and at J to 4 bases, leaving 6 bases not matched to a gene. CDR3 residues: CASSPTTGATEAFF. The CDR3 nucleotides are TGTGCCAGCAGTCCTACGACAGGGGCCACTGAAGCTTTCTTT.

This clonotype was counted between two and nine times. This chain joins TRBV29-1 and TRBJ2-2, with D perhaps matching TRBD1 (5 bases). The V and J ends lost 2 bases and 1 base respectively, with 8 bases between them. The V gene's germline CDR1 is SQVTM and CDR2 ANQGSEA. This CDR3 spans 14 amino acids. Here the CDR3 reads CSVETGQNTGELFF. The DNA of the CDR3 is TGCAGCGTTGAAACAGGACAGAACACCGGGGAGCTGTTTTTT.

V usage is TRBV20-1 and J usage is TRBJ1-5; D uncertain. This CDR3 has 14 amino acids. V shed 0 bases and J shed 4 bases, with 10 bases lying between them. Germline values: CDR1 DFQATT, CDR2 SNEGSKA (reference sequence). The chain's CDR3 is CSARDWVENQPQHF. The CDR3 DNA is TGCAGTGCTAGAGATTGGGTAGAGAATCAGCCCCAGCATTTT.

This chain connects TRBV19 to TRBJ2-1, with TRBD1 as a possible D gene (6 bases). Germline assignment: CDR1 LNHDA and CDR2 SQIVND (reference sequence). V shed 5 bases and J shed 5 bases, with 19 bases lying between them. The CDR3 is 16 residues long. The CDR3: CASSPHFDRTNNEQFF. The CDR3 DNA follows: TGTGCCAGTAGTCCCCACTTTGACAGGACCAACAATGAGCAGTTCTTC.

This clonotype came up a few times. The chain combines TRBV4-1 with TRBJ2-4, with a tentative D call TRBD1 (6 bases). Per the germline V gene, CDR1 is MGHRA and CDR2 is YSYEKL. This CDR3 has 15 residues. The V end was cut by 3 bases, the J end by 6 bases, with 15 bases between. DNA for the CDR3: TGCGCCAGCAGCCACCTTCCCGGACAGACAAACATTCAGTACTTC. Amino acid sequence: CASSHLPGQTNIQYF.

The chain uses TRBV3-1 and TRBJ2-1; D possibly corresponds to TRBD2 (5 bases). Germline V gene sequence: CDR1 LGHDT, CDR2 YNNKEL (reference sequence). The V end lost 1 base, the J end lost 10 bases, and 8 bases lay between the germline ends. This CDR3 is 12 amino acids long. The CDR3 reads CASSQAGWEQFF. Written as DNA, the CDR3 is TGTGCCAGCAGCCAAGCGGGGTGGGAGCAGTTCTTC.

J is TRBJ2-2 and V is TRBV7-6, with D perhaps matching TRBD2 (7 bases). The CDR3 covers 13 residues. From germline, CDR1 is SGHVS and CDR2 FNYEAQ. DNA of the CDR3: TGTGTCGGCCGGGGGGCCTACACCGGGGAGCTGTTTTTT. Translated, it gives CVGRGAYTGELFF.

The CDR3 coding sequence is TGCGCCAGCAGCTTAGCAGGGGGTGACACTGAAGCTTTCTTT. Amino acid sequence: CASSLAGGDTEAFF. The V and J genes are TRBV5-1 and TRBJ1-1, with TRBD1 matching over 7 bases. The CDR3 is 14 amino acids. The ends lost 2 bases at V and 3 bases at J; junction bases unmatched: 4. Per germline, CDR1 SGHRS and CDR2 YFSETQ.

The chain uses TRBV7-9 and TRBJ1-1, with D maybe TRBD1 (6 bases). This CDR3 is built from 14 residues. CDR1 is SEHNR and CDR2 is FQNEAQ in the germline V gene (reference sequence). The V end lost 5 bases, the J end lost 1 base, and 11 bases lay between the germline ends. The CDR3 region is CASSHRGANTEAFF. The CDR3 region has the DNA TGTGCCAGCAGCCATAGGGGGGCGAACACTGAAGCTTTCTTT. Combining the CDR3 with reference TRBV7-9 and TRBJ1-1 gives the whole variable domain DTGVSQNPRHKITKRGQNVTFRCDPISEHNRLYWYRQTLGQGPEFLTYFQNEAQLEKSRLLSDRFSAERPKGSFSTLEIQRTEQGDSAMYLCASSHRGANTEAFFGQGTRLTVV.

The chain has TRBV4-1 and TRBJ2-7, with D unresolved. The CDR3 is 14 amino acids. With 0 bases removed from V and 3 bases from J, the gap between germline ends came to 9 bases. Germline lookup yields CDR1 MGHRA and CDR2 YSYEKL. This CDR3 is CASSQEGRDYEQYF. The CDR3 DNA reads as TGCGCCAGCAGCCAAGAAGGAAGGGACTACGAGCAGTACTTC.

V usage is TRBV3-1 and J usage is TRBJ2-1; D is possibly TRBD1 (6 bases). Germline lookup yields CDR1 LGHDT and CDR2 YNNKEL (reference sequence). Trimming took 6 bases from V and 5 from J, leaving 17 bases between them. The CDR3 covers 15 residues. This CDR3 reads CASSPGDLGNNEQFF. As DNA, the CDR3 is TGTGCCAGCAGTCCAGGGGATTTGGGTAACAATGAGCAGTTCTTC.

This clonotype has more than one count but fewer than ten. This sequence joins TRBV4-1 and TRBJ1-3, with D unclear. The V and J ends lost 1 base and 3 bases respectively, with 7 bases between them. Germline V lookup: CDR1 MGHRA, CDR2 YSYEKL. The CDR3 is 14 residues long. CDR3 in DNA: TGCGCCAGCAGCCAAGGTTGGGGTGGAAACACCATATATTTT. Encoded protein: CASSQGWGGNTIYF.

J is TRBJ2-1 and V is TRBV29-1, with D possibly matching TRBD2 (5 bases). V shed 8 bases and J shed 4 bases, with 12 bases lying between them. Germline V gives CDR1 SQVTM, CDR2 ANQGSEA. This CDR3 has 12 amino acids. The CDR3 here is CSHGGPYNEQFF. CDR3 coding DNA: TGCAGCCATGGAGGCCCTTACAATGAGCAGTTCTTC.

The chain employs TRBV19 and TRBJ1-5, with TRBD1 identical over 7 bases. With 3 bases clipped from V and 3 bases from J, the junction kept 5 bases outside the gene matches. Germline CDR1 is LNHDA and CDR2 is SQIVND (reference sequence). This CDR3 region has 15 residues. The CDR3 loop is CASSIRDSLNQPQHF. The CDR3 nucleotides read TGTGCCAGTAGTATCCGGGACAGTCTCAATCAGCCCCAGCATTTT. The whole variable domain, filled in from reference TRBV19 and TRBJ1-5, reads DGGITQSPKYLFRKEGQNVTLSCEQNLNHDAMYWYRQDPGQGLRLIYYSQIVNDFQKGDIAEGYSVSREKKESFPLTVTSAQKNPTAFYLCASSIRDSLNQPQHFGDGTRLSIL.